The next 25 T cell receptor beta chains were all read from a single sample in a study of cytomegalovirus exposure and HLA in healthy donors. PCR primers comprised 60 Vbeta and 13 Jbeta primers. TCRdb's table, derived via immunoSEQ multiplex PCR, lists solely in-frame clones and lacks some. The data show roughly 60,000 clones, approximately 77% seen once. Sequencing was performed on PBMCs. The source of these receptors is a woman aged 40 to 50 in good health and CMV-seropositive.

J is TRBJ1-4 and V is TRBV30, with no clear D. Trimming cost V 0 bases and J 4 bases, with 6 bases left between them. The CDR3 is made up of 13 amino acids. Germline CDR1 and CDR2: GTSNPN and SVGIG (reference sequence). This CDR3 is CAWSVQINEKLFF. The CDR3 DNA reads TGTGCCTGGAGTGTACAAATTAATGAAAAACTGTTTTTT.

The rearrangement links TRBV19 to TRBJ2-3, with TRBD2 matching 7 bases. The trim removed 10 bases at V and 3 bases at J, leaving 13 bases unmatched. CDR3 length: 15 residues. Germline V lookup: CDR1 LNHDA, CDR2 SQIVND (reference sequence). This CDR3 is CATKRGGPQTDTQYF. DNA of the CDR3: TGTGCCACCAAACGCGGGGGACCACAAACAGATACGCAGTATTTT.

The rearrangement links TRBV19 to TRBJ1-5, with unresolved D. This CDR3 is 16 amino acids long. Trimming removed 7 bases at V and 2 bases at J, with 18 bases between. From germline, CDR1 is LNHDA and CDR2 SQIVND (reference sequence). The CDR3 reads CASILSGYVGNQPQHF. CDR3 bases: TGTGCCAGTATACTCTCCGGGTACGTCGGCAATCAGCCCCAGCATTTT.

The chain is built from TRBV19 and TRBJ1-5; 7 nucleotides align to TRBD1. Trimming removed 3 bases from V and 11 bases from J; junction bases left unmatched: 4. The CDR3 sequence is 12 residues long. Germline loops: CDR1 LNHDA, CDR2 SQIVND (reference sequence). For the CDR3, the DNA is TGTGCCAGTAGTATCCCTCAGGGGGCCCAGCATTTT. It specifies CASSIPQGAQHF.

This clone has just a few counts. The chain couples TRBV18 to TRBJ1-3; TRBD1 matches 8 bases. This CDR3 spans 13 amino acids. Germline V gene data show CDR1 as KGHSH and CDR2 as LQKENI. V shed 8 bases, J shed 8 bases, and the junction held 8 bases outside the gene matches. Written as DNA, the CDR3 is TGTGCCAGCGACAGGGGCCCGGTGGACACCATATATTTT. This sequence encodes CASDRGPVDTIYF. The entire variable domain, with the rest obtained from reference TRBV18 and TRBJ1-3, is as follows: NAGVMQNPRHLVRRRGQEARLRCSPMKGHSHVYWYRQLPEEGLKFMVYLQKENIIDESGMPKERFSAEFPKEGPSILRIQQVVRGDSAAYFCASDRGPVDTIYFGEGSWLTVV.

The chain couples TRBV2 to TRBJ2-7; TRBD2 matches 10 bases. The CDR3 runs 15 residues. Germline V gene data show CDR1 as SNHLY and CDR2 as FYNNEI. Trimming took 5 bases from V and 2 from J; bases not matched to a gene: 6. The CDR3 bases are TGTGCCAGCAGTATCCTAGCGGGGGCCCCCTACGAGCAGTACTTC. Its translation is CASSILAGAPYEQYF. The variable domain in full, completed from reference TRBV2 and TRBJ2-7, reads EPEVTQTPSHQVTQMGQEVILRCVPISNHLYFYWYRQILGQKVEFLVSFYNNEISEKSEIFDDQFSVERPDGSNFTLKIRSTKLEDSAMYFCASSILAGAPYEQYFGPGTRLTVT.

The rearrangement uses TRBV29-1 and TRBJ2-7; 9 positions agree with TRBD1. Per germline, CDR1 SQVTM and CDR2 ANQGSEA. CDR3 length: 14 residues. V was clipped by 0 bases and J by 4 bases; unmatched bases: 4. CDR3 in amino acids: CSVEDPGQGYEQYF. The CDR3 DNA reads TGCAGCGTTGAAGACCCGGGACAGGGATACGAGCAGTACTTC.

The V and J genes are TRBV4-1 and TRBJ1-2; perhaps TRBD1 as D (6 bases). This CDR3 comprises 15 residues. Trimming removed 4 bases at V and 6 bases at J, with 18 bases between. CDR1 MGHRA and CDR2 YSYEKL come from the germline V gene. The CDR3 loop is CASSREKGRGDGYTF. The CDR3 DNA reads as TGCGCCAGCAGCCGAGAAAAGGGCAGGGGAGATGGCTACACCTTC.

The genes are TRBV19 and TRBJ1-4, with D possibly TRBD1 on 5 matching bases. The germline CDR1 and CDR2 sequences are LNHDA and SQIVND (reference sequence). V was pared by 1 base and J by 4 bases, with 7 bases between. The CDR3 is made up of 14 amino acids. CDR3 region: CASSIGQLNEKLFF. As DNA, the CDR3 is TGTGCCAGTAGTATAGGACAGCTTAATGAAAAACTGTTTTTT.

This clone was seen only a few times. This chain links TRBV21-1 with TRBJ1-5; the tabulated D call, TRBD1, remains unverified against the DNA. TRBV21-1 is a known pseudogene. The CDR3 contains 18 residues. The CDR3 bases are TGTGCCAGCAGCAAACGGGACAGGGACGACTTGGGCAATCAGCCCCAGCATTTT. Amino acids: CASSKRDRDDLGNQPQHF.

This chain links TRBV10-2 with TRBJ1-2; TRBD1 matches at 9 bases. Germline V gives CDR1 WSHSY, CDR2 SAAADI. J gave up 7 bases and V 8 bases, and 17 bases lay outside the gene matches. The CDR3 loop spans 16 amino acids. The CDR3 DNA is TGCGCCAGCTTCAAAGTAAAGGACAGGGGAAGTGGTGGCTACACCTTC. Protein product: CASFKVKDRGSGGYTF.

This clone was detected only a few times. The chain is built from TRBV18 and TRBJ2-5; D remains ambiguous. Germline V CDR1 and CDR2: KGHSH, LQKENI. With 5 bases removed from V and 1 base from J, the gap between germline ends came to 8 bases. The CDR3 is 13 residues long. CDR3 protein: CASSSNSQETQYF. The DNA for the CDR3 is TGTGCCAGCTCATCCAACTCCCAAGAGACCCAGTACTTC.

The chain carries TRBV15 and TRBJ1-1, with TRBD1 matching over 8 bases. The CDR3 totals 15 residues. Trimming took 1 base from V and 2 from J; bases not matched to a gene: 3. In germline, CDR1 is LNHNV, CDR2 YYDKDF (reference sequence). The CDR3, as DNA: TGTGCCACCAGCAGAGCCGGGACAGGTAACACTGAAGCTTTCTTT. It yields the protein CATSRAGTGNTEAFF.

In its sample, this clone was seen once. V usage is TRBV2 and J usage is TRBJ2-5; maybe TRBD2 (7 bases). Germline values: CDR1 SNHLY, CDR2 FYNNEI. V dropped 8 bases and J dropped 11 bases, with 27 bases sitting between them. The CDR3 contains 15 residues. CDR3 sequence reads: CASLLGGAGFWEQYF. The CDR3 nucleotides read TGTGCCAGCCTACTGGGGGGGGCAGGGTTCTGGGAGCAGTACTTC.

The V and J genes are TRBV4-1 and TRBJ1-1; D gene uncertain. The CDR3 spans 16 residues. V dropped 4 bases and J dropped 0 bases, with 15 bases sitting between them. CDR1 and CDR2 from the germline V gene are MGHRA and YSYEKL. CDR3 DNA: TGCGCCAGCAGCCGACCGGCGGGAAACTTGAACACTGAAGCTTTCTTT. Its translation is CASSRPAGNLNTEAFF.

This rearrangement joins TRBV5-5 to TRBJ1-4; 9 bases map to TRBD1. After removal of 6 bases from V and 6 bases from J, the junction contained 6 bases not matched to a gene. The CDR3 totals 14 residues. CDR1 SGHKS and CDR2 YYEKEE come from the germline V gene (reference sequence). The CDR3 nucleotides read TGTGCCAGCACCCCCGGGACAGGGTATGAAAAACTGTTTTTT. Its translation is CASTPGTGYEKLFF.

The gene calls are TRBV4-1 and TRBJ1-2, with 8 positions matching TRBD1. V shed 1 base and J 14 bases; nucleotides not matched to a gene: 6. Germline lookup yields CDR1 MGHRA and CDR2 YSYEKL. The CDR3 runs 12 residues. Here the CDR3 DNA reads TGCGCCAGCAGCCAAGTCCAGGGGGCAGAGACCTTC. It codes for CASSQVQGAETF.

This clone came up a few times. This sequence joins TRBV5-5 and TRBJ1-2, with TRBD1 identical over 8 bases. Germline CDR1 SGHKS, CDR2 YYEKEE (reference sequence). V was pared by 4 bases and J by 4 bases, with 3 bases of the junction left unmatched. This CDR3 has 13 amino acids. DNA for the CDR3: TGTGCCAGCAGCCCGACAGGGGTCTATGGCTACACCTTC. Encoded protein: CASSPTGVYGYTF.

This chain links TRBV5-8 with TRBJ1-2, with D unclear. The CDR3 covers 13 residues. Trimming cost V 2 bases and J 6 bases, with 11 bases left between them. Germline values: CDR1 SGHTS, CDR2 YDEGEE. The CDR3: CASSLARVHGYTF. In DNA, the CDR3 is TGTGCCAGCAGCTTAGCCCGGGTCCATGGCTACACCTTC.

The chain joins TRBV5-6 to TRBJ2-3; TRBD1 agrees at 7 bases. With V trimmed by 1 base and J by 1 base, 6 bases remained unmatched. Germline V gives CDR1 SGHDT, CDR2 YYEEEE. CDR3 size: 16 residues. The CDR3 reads CASSLWGQGGTDTQYF. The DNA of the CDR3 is TGTGCCAGCAGCTTGTGGGGGCAGGGGGGCACAGATACGCAGTATTTT. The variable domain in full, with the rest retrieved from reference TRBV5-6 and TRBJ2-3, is DAGVTQSPTHLIKTRGQQVTLRCSPKSGHDTVSWYQQALGQGPQFIFQYYEEEERQRGNFPDRFSGHQFPNYSSELNVNALLLGDSALYLCASSLWGQGGTDTQYFGPGTRLTVL.

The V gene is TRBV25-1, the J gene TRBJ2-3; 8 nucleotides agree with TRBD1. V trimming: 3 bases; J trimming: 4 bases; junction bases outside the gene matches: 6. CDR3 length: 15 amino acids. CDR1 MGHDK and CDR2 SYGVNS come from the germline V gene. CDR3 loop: CASSEVGQGSDTQYF. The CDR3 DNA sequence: TGTGCCAGCAGTGAGGTCGGACAGGGTTCAGATACGCAGTATTTT.

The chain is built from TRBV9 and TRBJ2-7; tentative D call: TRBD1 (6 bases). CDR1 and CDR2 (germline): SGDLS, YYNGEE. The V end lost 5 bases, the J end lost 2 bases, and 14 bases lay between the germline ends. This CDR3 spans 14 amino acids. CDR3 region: CASSFRDTAYEQYF. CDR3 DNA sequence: TGTGCCAGCAGTTTCCGGGACACCGCCTACGAGCAGTACTTC.

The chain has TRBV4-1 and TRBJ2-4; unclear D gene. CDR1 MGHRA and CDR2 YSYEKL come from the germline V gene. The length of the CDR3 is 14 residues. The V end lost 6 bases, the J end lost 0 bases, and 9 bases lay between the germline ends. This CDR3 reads CASRQFLAKNIQYF. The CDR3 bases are TGCGCCAGCAGACAGTTTCTAGCCAAAAACATTCAGTACTTC.

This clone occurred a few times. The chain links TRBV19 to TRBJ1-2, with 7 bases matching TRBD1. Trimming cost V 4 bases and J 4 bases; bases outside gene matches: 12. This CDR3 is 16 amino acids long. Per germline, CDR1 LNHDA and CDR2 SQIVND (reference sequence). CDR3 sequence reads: CASSKKVRQGRYGYTF. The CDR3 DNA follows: TGTGCCAGTAGTAAAAAAGTAAGACAGGGCCGCTATGGCTACACCTTC.

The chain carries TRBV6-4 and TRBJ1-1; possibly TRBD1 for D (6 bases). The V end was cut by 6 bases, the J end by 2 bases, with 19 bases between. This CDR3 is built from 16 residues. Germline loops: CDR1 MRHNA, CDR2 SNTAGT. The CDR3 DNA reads TGTGCCAGCAGGGAATCAGGGGCCCAACCTAACACTGAAGCTTTCTTT. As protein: CASRESGAQPNTEAFF.